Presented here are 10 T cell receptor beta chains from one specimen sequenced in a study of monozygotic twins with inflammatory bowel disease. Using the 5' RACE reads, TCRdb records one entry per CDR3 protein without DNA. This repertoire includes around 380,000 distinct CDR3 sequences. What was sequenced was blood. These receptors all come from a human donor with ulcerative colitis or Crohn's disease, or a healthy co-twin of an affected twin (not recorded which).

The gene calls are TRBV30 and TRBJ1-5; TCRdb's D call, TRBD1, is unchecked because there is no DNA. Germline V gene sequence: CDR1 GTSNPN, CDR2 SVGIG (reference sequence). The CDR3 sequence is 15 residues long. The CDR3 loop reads CAWRMGTDSNQPQHF. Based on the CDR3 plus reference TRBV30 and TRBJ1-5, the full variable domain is SQTIHQWPATLVQPVGSPLSLECTVEGTSNPNLYWYRQAAGRGLQLLFYSVGIGQISSEVPQNLSASRPQDRQFILSSKKLLLSDSGFYLCAWRMGTDSNQPQHFGDGTRLSIL.

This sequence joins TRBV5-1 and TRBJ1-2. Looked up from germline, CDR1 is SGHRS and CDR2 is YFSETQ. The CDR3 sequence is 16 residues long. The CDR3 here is CASSLVQGPSNYGYTF.

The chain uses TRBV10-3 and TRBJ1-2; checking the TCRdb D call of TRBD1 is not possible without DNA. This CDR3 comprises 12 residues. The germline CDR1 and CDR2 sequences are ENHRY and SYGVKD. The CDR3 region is CAISTGTYGYTF.

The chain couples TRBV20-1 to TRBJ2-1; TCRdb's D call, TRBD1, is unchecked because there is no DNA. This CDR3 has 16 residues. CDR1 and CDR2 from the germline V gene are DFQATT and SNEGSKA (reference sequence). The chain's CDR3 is CSARGTGGIVNNEQFF.

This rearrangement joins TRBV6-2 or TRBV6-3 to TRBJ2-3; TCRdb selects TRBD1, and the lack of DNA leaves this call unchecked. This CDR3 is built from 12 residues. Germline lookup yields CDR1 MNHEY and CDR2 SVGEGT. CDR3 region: CASSYEDRGQYF.

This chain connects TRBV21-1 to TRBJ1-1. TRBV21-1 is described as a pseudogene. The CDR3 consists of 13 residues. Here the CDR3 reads CASPHRLNTEAFF.

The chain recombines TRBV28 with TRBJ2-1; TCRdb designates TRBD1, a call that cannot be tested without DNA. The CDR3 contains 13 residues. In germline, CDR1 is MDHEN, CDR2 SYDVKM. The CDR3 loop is CASSYLSTREQFF.

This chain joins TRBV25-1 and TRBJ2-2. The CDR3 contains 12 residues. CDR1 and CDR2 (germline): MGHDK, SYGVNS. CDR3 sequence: CASITNTGELFF.

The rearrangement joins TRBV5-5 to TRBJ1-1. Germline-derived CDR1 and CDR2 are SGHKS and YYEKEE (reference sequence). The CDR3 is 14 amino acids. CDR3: CASSLNTVNTEAFF.

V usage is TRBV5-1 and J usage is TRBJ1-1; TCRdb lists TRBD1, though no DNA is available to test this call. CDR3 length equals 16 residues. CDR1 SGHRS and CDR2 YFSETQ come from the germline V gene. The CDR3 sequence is CASSVTPGVSITEAFF.